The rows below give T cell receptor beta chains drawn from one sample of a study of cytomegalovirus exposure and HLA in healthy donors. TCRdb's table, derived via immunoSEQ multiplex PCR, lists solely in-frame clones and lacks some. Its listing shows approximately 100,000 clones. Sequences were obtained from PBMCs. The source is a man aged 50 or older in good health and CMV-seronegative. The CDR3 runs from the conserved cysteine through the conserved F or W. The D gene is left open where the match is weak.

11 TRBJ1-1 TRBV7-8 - CASSFRTEAFF TGTGCCAGCAGCTTCCGCACTGAAGCTTTCTTT
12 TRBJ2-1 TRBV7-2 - CASSLLRDEQFF TGTGCCAGCAGCTTATTACGGGATGAGCAGTTCTTC
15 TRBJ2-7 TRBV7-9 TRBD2 CASSSGGTGVYEQYF TGTGCCAGCAGCTCCGGGGGGACGGGAGTCTACGAGCAGTACTTC
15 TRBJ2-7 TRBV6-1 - CASSVWARETYEQYF TGTGCCAGCAGTGTTTGGGCGAGAGAAACCTACGAGCAGTACTTC
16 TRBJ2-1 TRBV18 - CASSFAREVKGNEQFF TGTGCCAGCTCATTCGCCCGGGAAGTAAAGGGTAATGAGCAGTTCTTC
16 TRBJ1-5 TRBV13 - CASSLGQGNNNQPQHF TGTGCCAGCAGCTTAGGGCAGGGGAACAACAATCAGCCCCAGCATTTT
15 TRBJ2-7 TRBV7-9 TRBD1 CASSPTGGSSYEQYF TGTGCCAGCAGCCCGACAGGGGGAAGCTCCTACGAGCAGTACTTC
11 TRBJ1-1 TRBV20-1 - CSGRTNTEAFF TGCAGTGGGCGGACTAACACTGAAGCTTTCTTT
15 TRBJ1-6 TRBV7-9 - CASSSTSSYNSPLHF TGTGCCAGCAGCTCGACATCCTCCTATAATTCACCCCTCCACTTT
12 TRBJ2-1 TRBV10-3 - CAIRSSYNEQFF TGTGCCATCAGGAGCTCCTACAATGAGCAGTTCTTC